A selection of T cell receptor beta chains follows, all from one sample in a study of blood T cell repertoires in COVID-19. The table came from immunoSEQ multiplex PCR; TCRdb's copy has only in-frame clones and leaves some out. The sample includes around 350,000 clones, approximately 86% of them seen just once. Sequenced: peripheral blood. All receptors derive from a human donor in a cohort sampled during active COVID-19. The CDR3 runs from the conserved cysteine through the conserved F or W. A D gene is named only where the DNA matches it firmly. The size entry is marked missing in some rows and otherwise reads once, few, many or a size class.

j_call: TRBJ2-1
v_call: TRBV5-1
clone_size: NA
d_call: NA
cdr3_aa: CASSSYQGPEGNEQFF
cdr3_nt: TGCGCCAGCAGCTCCTACCAGGGGCCTGAAGGCAATGAGCAGTTCTTC

j_call: TRBJ2-7
v_call: TRBV6-2/TRBV6-3
clone_size: NA
d_call: TRBD2
cdr3_aa: CASSYWGLRAGGHF
cdr3_nt: TGTGCCAGCAGTTATTGGGGCCTCCGAGCGGGAGGGCACTTC

j_call: TRBJ1-2
v_call: TRBV2
clone_size: NA
d_call: NA
cdr3_aa: CASSENVLGGYGYTF
cdr3_nt: TGTGCCAGCAGTGAGAACGTACTAGGGGGTTATGGCTACACCTTC

j_call: TRBJ1-2
v_call: TRBV6-5
clone_size: NA
d_call: NA
cdr3_aa: CASTWMENNYGYTF
cdr3_nt: TGTGCCAGCACTTGGATGGAGAACAACTATGGCTACACCTTC

j_call: TRBJ2-2
v_call: TRBV7-3
clone_size: NA
d_call: TRBD2
cdr3_aa: CASSESSGNTGELFF
cdr3_nt: TGTGCCAGCAGCGAATCTAGCGGGAACACCGGGGAGCTGTTTTTT

j_call: TRBJ2-3
v_call: TRBV7-9
clone_size: once
d_call: NA
cdr3_aa: CASSPRTAFRPILTDTQYF
cdr3_nt: TGTGCCAGCAGCCCCCGGACAGCCTTTCGCCCTATCCTCACAGATACGCAGTATTTT

j_call: TRBJ1-1
v_call: TRBV9
clone_size: NA
d_call: NA
cdr3_aa: CASSPTQGGSTEAFF
cdr3_nt: TGTGCCAGCAGCCCCACGCAGGGAGGCAGCACTGAAGCTTTCTTT

j_call: TRBJ1-4
v_call: TRBV30
clone_size: NA
d_call: TRBD1
cdr3_aa: CAWSYDRGVEKLFF
cdr3_nt: TGTGCCTGGAGTTACGACAGGGGGGTTGAAAAACTGTTTTTT

j_call: TRBJ1-2
v_call: TRBV28
clone_size: NA
d_call: NA
cdr3_aa: CASSRVSSTIIPYF
cdr3_nt: TGTGCCAGCAGCCGCGTTTCATCGACAATCATTCCGTACTTC

j_call: TRBJ2-5
v_call: TRBV7-2
clone_size: NA
d_call: NA
cdr3_aa: CASSLYSRRLSETQYF
cdr3_nt: TGTGCCAGCAGCTTATATTCAAGGAGGCTTTCAGAGACCCAGTACTTC

j_call: TRBJ1-6
v_call: TRBV28
clone_size: few
d_call: NA
cdr3_aa: CASSLMVYSPLHF
cdr3_nt: TGTGCCAGCAGTTTAATGGTCTACTCACCCCTCCACTTT

j_call: TRBJ1-2
v_call: TRBV28
clone_size: NA
d_call: NA
cdr3_aa: CASSLGLTGEYGYTF
cdr3_nt: TGTGCCAGCAGTTTAGGACTGACCGGGGAATATGGCTACACCTTC

j_call: TRBJ2-7
v_call: TRBV6-5
clone_size: NA
d_call: TRBD1
cdr3_aa: CASAPGQGISNF
cdr3_nt: TGTGCCAGCGCTCCGGGACAGGGGATATCCAACTTC

j_call: TRBJ1-6
v_call: TRBV5-1
clone_size: NA
d_call: TRBD1
cdr3_aa: CASTRTGGVYNSPLHF
cdr3_nt: TGCGCCAGCACCCGGACAGGGGGCGTTTACAATTCACCCCTCCACTTT

j_call: TRBJ1-5
v_call: TRBV5-6
clone_size: few
d_call: NA
cdr3_aa: CASSSGLNQPQHF
cdr3_nt: TGTGCCAGCAGCTCAGGGCTAAATCAGCCCCAGCATTTT

j_call: TRBJ2-7
v_call: TRBV19
clone_size: NA
d_call: NA
cdr3_aa: CASSRQGESYEQYF
cdr3_nt: TGTGCCAGTAGTAGGCAGGGCGAATCCTACGAGCAGTACTTC

j_call: TRBJ1-6
v_call: TRBV2
clone_size: few
d_call: NA
cdr3_aa: CASSESVTYNSPLHF
cdr3_nt: TGTGCCAGCAGTGAATCTGTCACTTATAATTCACCCCTCCACTTT

j_call: TRBJ2-2
v_call: TRBV9
clone_size: NA
d_call: TRBD1
cdr3_aa: CASSPDRARSAGELFF
cdr3_nt: TGTGCCAGCAGCCCCGACAGGGCAAGGTCGGCCGGGGAGCTGTTTTTT

j_call: TRBJ2-3
v_call: TRBV4-1
clone_size: NA
d_call: TRBD2
cdr3_aa: CASSQDRLAGVRNTQYF
cdr3_nt: TGCGCCAGCAGCCAAGACCGACTAGCGGGGGTAAGAAATACGCAGTATTTT

j_call: TRBJ2-7
v_call: TRBV30
clone_size: NA
d_call: TRBD1
cdr3_aa: CAWRATGFSTGQYF
cdr3_nt: TGTGCCTGGAGGGCGACAGGGTTCTCTACAGGGCAGTACTTC

j_call: TRBJ2-3
v_call: TRBV7-3
clone_size: NA
d_call: NA
cdr3_aa: CASSLAGSTDTQYF
cdr3_nt: TGTGCCAGCAGCTTAGCAGGGAGCACAGATACGCAGTATTTT

j_call: TRBJ2-5
v_call: TRBV10-3
clone_size: NA
d_call: NA
cdr3_aa: CAISDLGGRQETQYF
cdr3_nt: TGTGCCATCAGTGACCTGGGGGGACGTCAAGAGACCCAGTACTTC

j_call: TRBJ1-1
v_call: TRBV2
clone_size: NA
d_call: TRBD1
cdr3_aa: CASNRRGQGAFF
cdr3_nt: TGTGCCAGCAACCGAAGGGGACAGGGGGCTTTCTTT

j_call: TRBJ2-1
v_call: TRBV7-9
clone_size: NA
d_call: TRBD2
cdr3_aa: CASSLTAGGLYNEQFF
cdr3_nt: TGTGCCAGCAGCTTAACCGCGGGAGGATTGTACAATGAGCAGTTCTTC

j_call: TRBJ1-5
v_call: TRBV2
clone_size: NA
d_call: NA
cdr3_aa: CASSVEGRQVDQPQHF
cdr3_nt: TGTGCCAGCAGTGTTGAGGGGAGACAGGTCGATCAGCCCCAGCATTTT

j_call: TRBJ1-5
v_call: TRBV30
clone_size: NA
d_call: NA
cdr3_aa: CAFTGPGVNQPQHF
cdr3_nt: TGTGCCTTCACGGGTCCGGGGGTCAATCAGCCCCAGCATTTT

j_call: TRBJ1-4
v_call: TRBV2
clone_size: NA
d_call: NA
cdr3_aa: CASSEEGVGTNEKLFF
cdr3_nt: TGTGCCAGCAGTGAGGAAGGGGTGGGAACTAATGAAAAACTGTTTTTT

j_call: TRBJ2-3
v_call: TRBV5-4
clone_size: NA
d_call: TRBD2
cdr3_aa: CASSLGLAVIADTQYF
cdr3_nt: TGTGCCAGCAGCTTGGGACTAGCGGTTATAGCAGATACGCAGTATTTT

j_call: TRBJ1-1
v_call: TRBV5-1
clone_size: NA
d_call: TRBD1
cdr3_aa: CASSLDAQGGNTEAFF
cdr3_nt: TGCGCCAGCAGCTTGGATGCCCAGGGGGGTAACACTGAAGCTTTCTTT

j_call: TRBJ1-3
v_call: TRBV30
clone_size: NA
d_call: TRBD1
cdr3_aa: CAWAHRGLGGNTIYF
cdr3_nt: TGTGCCTGGGCACACAGGGGACTCGGCGGAAACACCATATATTTT

j_call: TRBJ2-1
v_call: TRBV19
clone_size: NA
d_call: TRBD1
cdr3_aa: CASSIGIIKGAATYNEQFF
cdr3_nt: TGTGCCAGTAGTATAGGTATCATTAAGGGGGCGGCAACCTACAATGAGCAGTTCTTC

j_call: TRBJ2-7
v_call: TRBV30
clone_size: NA
d_call: TRBD1
cdr3_aa: CAWSPGDRRIISEQYF
cdr3_nt: TGTGCCTGGAGCCCTGGGGACAGGCGGATAATAAGCGAGCAGTACTTC

j_call: TRBJ1-4
v_call: TRBV27
clone_size: NA
d_call: NA
cdr3_aa: CASSLTQGLGEKLFF
cdr3_nt: TGTGCCAGCAGTTTAACCCAGGGCCTGGGTGAAAAACTGTTTTTT

j_call: TRBJ2-7
v_call: TRBV27
clone_size: few
d_call: TRBD1
cdr3_aa: CASSLRGQTLSYEQYF
cdr3_nt: TGTGCCAGCAGTTTACGGGGACAGACTCTCTCCTACGAGCAGTACTTC

j_call: TRBJ1-6
v_call: TRBV28
clone_size: once
d_call: NA
cdr3_aa: CASSTTRGRNSPLHF
cdr3_nt: TGTGCCAGCAGTACCACCCGGGGGAGGAATTCACCCCTCCACTTT

j_call: TRBJ1-6
v_call: TRBV6-1
clone_size: NA
d_call: NA
cdr3_aa: CASSDESVGGNNSPLHF
cdr3_nt: TGTGCCAGCAGTGATGAGTCTGTGGGAGGCAACAATTCACCCCTCCACTTT

j_call: TRBJ2-5
v_call: TRBV2
clone_size: NA
d_call: NA
cdr3_aa: CASRRASGESETQYF
cdr3_nt: TGTGCCAGCAGGAGAGCTTCCGGGGAATCGGAGACCCAGTACTTC

j_call: TRBJ2-7
v_call: TRBV6-5
clone_size: NA
d_call: TRBD1
cdr3_aa: CASQRGLTDYEQYF
cdr3_nt: TGTGCCAGCCAGAGGGGGCTGACGGACTACGAGCAGTACTTC